One sample yielded the 14 T cell receptor beta chains listed below, sequenced in a study of OX40 agonist ivuxolimab in advanced cancers. Method: immunoSEQ multiplex PCR; TCRdb's copy keeps in-frame clones and lacks some. The profile shows about 66,000 clones, 87% of them singletons. Source: CD4+ or CD8+ T cells sorted from blood, taken in a trial of the OX40 agonist ivuxolimab. These receptors originate from an adult with an advanced solid tumor such as melanoma, head and neck, liver or kidney cancer.

V usage is TRBV18 and J usage is TRBJ2-7; D is uncertain. Looked up from germline, CDR1 is KGHSH and CDR2 is LQKENI. This CDR3 comprises 13 residues. Trimming shortened V by 1 base and J by 3 bases, and 7 bases separated the two germline ends. The CDR3 nucleotides read TGTGCCAGCTCACCACAGCCGGGCTACGAGCAGTACTTC. Protein sequence: CASSPQPGYEQYF.

The chain carries TRBV9 and TRBJ1-2, with D unclear. This CDR3 is 14 amino acids long. With 3 bases removed from V and 4 bases from J, the gap between germline ends came to 13 bases. Germline CDR1 reads SGDLS; CDR2 reads YYNGEE. This CDR3 is CASSAASSSYGYTF. DNA for the CDR3: TGTGCCAGCAGCGCCGCCAGCAGTTCCTATGGCTACACCTTC. The full variable domain, in which reference TRBV9 and TRBJ1-2 provide the parts outside the CDR3, is DSGVTQTPKHLITATGQRVTLRCSPRSGDLSVYWYQQSLDQGLQFLIQYYNGEERAKGNILERFSAQQFPDLHSELNLSSLELGDSALYFCASSAASSSYGYTFGSGTRLTVV.

The chain carries TRBV7-9 and TRBJ2-3; a weak D match, TRBD1 (5 bases). Germline values: CDR1 SEHNR, CDR2 FQNEAQ (reference sequence). There are 14 residues in the CDR3. V was trimmed by 0 bases and J by 4 bases, leaving 8 bases between them. The CDR3 sequence is CASSLALGADTQYF. CDR3 bases: TGTGCCAGCAGCTTAGCGCTAGGGGCAGATACGCAGTATTTT. The variable domain in full, completed from reference TRBV7-9 and TRBJ2-3, reads DTGVSQNPRHKITKRGQNVTFRCDPISEHNRLYWYRQTLGQGPEFLTYFQNEAQLEKSRLLSDRFSAERPKGSFSTLEIQRTEQGDSAMYLCASSLALGADTQYFGPGTRLTVL.

This sequence joins TRBV5-1 and TRBJ2-1, with a tentative D call TRBD1 (5 bases). Trimming left V 0 bases short and J 3 bases short, with 7 bases between. The CDR3 covers 14 residues. Looked up from germline, CDR1 is SGHRS and CDR2 is YFSETQ. The CDR3 DNA reads TGCGCCAGCAGCTTGGAACAGGACTACAATGAGCAGTTCTTC. The encoded protein is CASSLEQDYNEQFF.

The chain carries TRBV30 and TRBJ2-1; 10 bases align to TRBD2. The CDR3 has 15 residues. Germline V gene lookup returns CDR1 GTSNPN and CDR2 SVGIG (reference sequence). Unmatched junction bases numbered 5, after V lost 4 bases and J lost 2 bases. The CDR3: CAWNHLAGAYNEQFF. The CDR3 coding sequence is TGTGCCTGGAACCACCTAGCGGGAGCCTACAATGAGCAGTTCTTC.

Notes on this clone: Being one base from a much bigger clone, this may be a read error. The chain uses TRBV7-2 and TRBJ2-7; D not resolved. With 2 bases removed from V and 4 bases from J, the gap between germline ends came to 3 bases. The germline CDR1 and CDR2 sequences are SGHTA and FQGNSA. This CDR3 is built from 11 residues. The CDR3 region is CASSLQYEQYF. DNA for the CDR3: TGTGCCAGCAGCTTACAATACGAGCAGTACTTC.

This clone was seen only a few times. The V and J genes are TRBV28 and TRBJ1-1; 7 bases map to TRBD1. The CDR3 totals 13 residues. With 7 bases clipped from V and 7 bases from J, the junction kept 9 bases outside the gene matches. CDR1 and CDR2 from the germline V gene are MDHEN and SYDVKM. CDR3 sequence: CASNIQGLNEAFF. The DNA of the CDR3 is TGTGCCAGCAATATACAGGGGCTCAATGAAGCTTTCTTT.

The genes are TRBV10-1 and TRBJ2-5; maybe TRBD2 (6 bases). The CDR3 spans 13 residues. The germline gives CDR1 WNHNN, CDR2 SYGVQD (reference sequence). Between the trimmed V and J ends, which lost 5 bases and 5 bases, there was a span of 12 bases. The CDR3 sequence is CASSPGTHETQYF. CDR3 bases: TGCGCCAGCAGTCCCGGGACTCATGAGACCCAGTACTTC.

CDR3 in amino acids: CASSARLAGGADTQYF. The CDR3 bases are TGTGCCAGCAGCGCCAGACTAGCGGGAGGTGCAGATACGCAGTATTTT. V gene TRBV9 combines with J gene TRBJ2-3; the match to TRBD2 covers 13 bases. With V trimmed by 3 bases and J by 4 bases, 5 bases remained unmatched. The germline V gene has CDR1 SGDLS and CDR2 YYNGEE. This CDR3 is built from 16 residues.

The J gene is TRBJ1-1, the V gene TRBV5-1; possible D gene TRBD1, 6 bases. Trimming cost V 4 bases and J 1 base, with 8 bases left between them. The V gene's germline CDR1 is SGHRS and CDR2 YFSETQ. The CDR3 is made up of 13 amino acids. CDR3 amino acids: CASSRGQNTEAFF. The CDR3 DNA reads as TGCGCCAGCAGCAGGGGACAGAACACTGAAGCTTTCTTT.

This sequence joins TRBV6-6 and TRBJ2-1, with D possibly matching TRBD2 (6 bases). The CDR3 runs to 15 residues. Germline lookup yields CDR1 MNHNY and CDR2 SVGAGI (reference sequence). Trimming removed 5 bases at V and 5 bases at J, with 16 bases between. CDR3 amino acids: CASSRTGTRNNEQFF. As DNA, the CDR3 is TGTGCCAGCAGTCGGACCGGGACTCGTAACAATGAGCAGTTCTTC.

This clone appeared once. The CDR3 sequence is CASSYELAGTGELFF. The CDR3 DNA sequence: TGTGCCAGCAGTTACGAACTAGCGGGCACCGGGGAGCTGTTTTTT. This chain joins TRBV6-5 and TRBJ2-2; 9 bases map to TRBD2. The V gene's germline CDR1 is MNHEY and CDR2 SVGAGI. V lost 2 bases and J lost 4; bases outside the gene matches: 2. CDR3 size: 15 residues.

V is TRBV19 and J is TRBJ2-3; a possible D gene is TRBD1 (5 bases). Germline V gene data show CDR1 as LNHDA and CDR2 as SQIVND (reference sequence). The CDR3 has 13 residues. V lost 6 bases and J lost 6, with 13 bases in between. CDR3 DNA sequence: TGTGCCAGTAGCAAGGGGTCCCGGGATACGCAGTATTTT. Amino acids: CASSKGSRDTQYF.

The chain uses TRBV11-2 and TRBJ2-7, with D perhaps matching TRBD1 or TRBD2 (5 bases each). V was clipped by 2 bases and J by 8 bases, with 19 bases between them. Germline values: CDR1 SGHAT, CDR2 FQNNGV. This CDR3 is built from 15 residues. The DNA of the CDR3 is TGTGCCAGCAGCTTATCCGGGACGATTCAGGATCAGCAGTACTTC. Protein product: CASSLSGTIQDQQYF.